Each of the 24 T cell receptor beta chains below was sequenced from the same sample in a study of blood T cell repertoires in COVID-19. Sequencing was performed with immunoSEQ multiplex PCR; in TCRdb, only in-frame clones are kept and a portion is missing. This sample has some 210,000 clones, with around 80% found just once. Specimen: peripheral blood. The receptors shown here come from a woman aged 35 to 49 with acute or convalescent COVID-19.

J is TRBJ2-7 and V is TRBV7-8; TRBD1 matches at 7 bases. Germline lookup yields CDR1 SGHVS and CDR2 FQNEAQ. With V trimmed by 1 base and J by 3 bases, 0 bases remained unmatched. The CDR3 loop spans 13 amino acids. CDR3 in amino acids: CASSLDRGYEQYF. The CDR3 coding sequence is TGTGCCAGCAGCTTAGACAGGGGCTACGAGCAGTACTTC.

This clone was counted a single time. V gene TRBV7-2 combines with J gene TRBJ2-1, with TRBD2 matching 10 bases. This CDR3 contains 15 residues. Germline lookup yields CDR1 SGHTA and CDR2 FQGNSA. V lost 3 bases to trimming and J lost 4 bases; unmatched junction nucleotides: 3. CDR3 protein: CASSFGTSVYNEQFF. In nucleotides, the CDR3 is TGTGCCAGCAGCTTCGGGACTAGCGTATACAATGAGCAGTTCTTC.

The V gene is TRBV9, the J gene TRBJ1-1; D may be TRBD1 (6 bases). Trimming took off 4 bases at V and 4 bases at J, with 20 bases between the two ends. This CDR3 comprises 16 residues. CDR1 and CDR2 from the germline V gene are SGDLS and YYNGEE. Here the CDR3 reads CASSPLMGARVTEAFF. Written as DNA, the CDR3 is TGTGCCAGCAGCCCGCTCATGGGGGCCCGCGTCACTGAAGCTTTCTTT.

CDR3: CASSLGIQGGNTEAFF. DNA of the CDR3: TGTGCCAGCAGCTTGGGAATACAGGGGGGGAACACTGAAGCTTTCTTT. The rearrangement joins TRBV5-4 to TRBJ1-1; 8 bases align to TRBD1. The CDR3 sequence is 16 residues long. Per the germline V gene, CDR1 is SGHNT and CDR2 is YYREEE (reference sequence). The ends lost 0 bases at V and 1 base at J; junction bases unmatched: 5. The full variable domain, with the rest looked up from reference TRBV5-4 and TRBJ1-1, is ETGVTQSPTHLIKTRGQQVTLRCSSQSGHNTVSWYQQALGQGPQFIFQYYREEENGRGNFPPRFSGLQFPNYSSELNVNALELDDSALYLCASSLGIQGGNTEAFFGQGTRLTVV.

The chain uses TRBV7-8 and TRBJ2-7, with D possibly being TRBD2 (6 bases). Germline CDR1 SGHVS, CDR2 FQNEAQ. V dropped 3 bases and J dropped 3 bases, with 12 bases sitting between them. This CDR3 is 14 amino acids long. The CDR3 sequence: CASSLEGLDYEQYF. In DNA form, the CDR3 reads TGTGCCAGCAGCTTGGAGGGTCTAGACTACGAGCAGTACTTC.

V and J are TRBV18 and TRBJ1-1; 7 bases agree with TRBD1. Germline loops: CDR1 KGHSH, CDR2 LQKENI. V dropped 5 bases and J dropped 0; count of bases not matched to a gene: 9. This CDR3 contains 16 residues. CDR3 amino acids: CASSAEGAGLNTEAFF. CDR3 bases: TGTGCCAGCTCAGCCGAGGGGGCAGGCTTGAACACTGAAGCTTTCTTT.

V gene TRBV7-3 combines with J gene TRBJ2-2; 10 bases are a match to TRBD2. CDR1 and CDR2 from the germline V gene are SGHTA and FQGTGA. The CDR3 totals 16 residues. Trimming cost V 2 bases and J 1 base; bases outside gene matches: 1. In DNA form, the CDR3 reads TGTGCCAGCAGCTTACCTAGCGGGGGGAACACCGGGGAGCTGTTTTTT. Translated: CASSLPSGGNTGELFF.

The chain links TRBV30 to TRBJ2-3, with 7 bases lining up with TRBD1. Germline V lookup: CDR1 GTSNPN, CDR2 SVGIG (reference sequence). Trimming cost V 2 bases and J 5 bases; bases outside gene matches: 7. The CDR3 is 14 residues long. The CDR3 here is CAWSTGVGGDTQYF. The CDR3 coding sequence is TGTGCCTGGAGTACAGGGGTAGGTGGAGATACGCAGTATTTT.

Here the CDR3 DNA reads TGTGCCAGCAGTCCGGGGACTGCTGTCTACGAGCAGTACTTC. Translated, it gives CASSPGTAVYEQYF. The chain combines TRBV6-5 with TRBJ2-7; perhaps TRBD2 as D (6 bases). CDR3 size: 14 residues. V dropped 5 bases and J dropped 3 bases, with 14 bases sitting between them. Germline-derived CDR1 and CDR2 are MNHEY and SVGAGI.

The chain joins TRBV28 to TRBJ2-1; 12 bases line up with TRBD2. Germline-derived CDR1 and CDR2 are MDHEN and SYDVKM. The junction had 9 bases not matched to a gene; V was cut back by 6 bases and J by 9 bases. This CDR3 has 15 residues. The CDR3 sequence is CASRPPGLAGGEQFF. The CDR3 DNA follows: TGTGCCAGCAGACCTCCGGGACTAGCGGGCGGTGAGCAGTTCTTC. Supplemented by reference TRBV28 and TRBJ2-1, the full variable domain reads DVKVTQSSRYLVKRTGEKVFLECVQDMDHENMFWYRQDPGLGLRLIYFSYDVKMKEKGDIPEGYSVSREKKERFSLILESASTNQTSMYLCASRPPGLAGGEQFFGPGTRLTVL.

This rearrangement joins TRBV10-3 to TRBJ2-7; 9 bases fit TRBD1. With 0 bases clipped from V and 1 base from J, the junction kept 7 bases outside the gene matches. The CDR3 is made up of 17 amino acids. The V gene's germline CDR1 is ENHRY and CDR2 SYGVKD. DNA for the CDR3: TGTGCCATCAGTGAGTCAGTACAGGGGGCGAAATCCTACGAGCAGTACTTC. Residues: CAISESVQGAKSYEQYF.

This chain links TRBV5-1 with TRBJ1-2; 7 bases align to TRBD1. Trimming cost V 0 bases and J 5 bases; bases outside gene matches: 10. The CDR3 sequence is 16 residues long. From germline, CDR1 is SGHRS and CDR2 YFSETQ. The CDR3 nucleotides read TGCGCCAGCAGCTTGGAATTGGGGACAGTTTCTTATGGCTACACCTTC. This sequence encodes CASSLELGTVSYGYTF.

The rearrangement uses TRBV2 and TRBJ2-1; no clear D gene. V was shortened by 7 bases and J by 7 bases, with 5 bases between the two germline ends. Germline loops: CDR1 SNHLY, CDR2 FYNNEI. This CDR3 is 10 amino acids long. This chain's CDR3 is CASIRNEQFF. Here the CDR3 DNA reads TGTGCCAGCATCAGGAATGAGCAGTTCTTC.

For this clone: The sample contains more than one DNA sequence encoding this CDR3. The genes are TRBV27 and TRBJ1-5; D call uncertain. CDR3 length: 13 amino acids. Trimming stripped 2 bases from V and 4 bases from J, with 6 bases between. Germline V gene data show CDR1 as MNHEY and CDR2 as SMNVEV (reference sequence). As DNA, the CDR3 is TGTGCCAGCAGTTTAGCCGGGAATCAGCCCCAGCATTTT. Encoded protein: CASSLAGNQPQHF.

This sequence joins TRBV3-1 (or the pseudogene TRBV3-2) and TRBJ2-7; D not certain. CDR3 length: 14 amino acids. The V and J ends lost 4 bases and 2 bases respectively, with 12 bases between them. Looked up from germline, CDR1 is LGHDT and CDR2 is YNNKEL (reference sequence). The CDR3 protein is CASSLAGSPYEQYF. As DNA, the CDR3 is TGTGCCAGCAGCCTGGCCGGGTCTCCCTACGAGCAGTACTTC.

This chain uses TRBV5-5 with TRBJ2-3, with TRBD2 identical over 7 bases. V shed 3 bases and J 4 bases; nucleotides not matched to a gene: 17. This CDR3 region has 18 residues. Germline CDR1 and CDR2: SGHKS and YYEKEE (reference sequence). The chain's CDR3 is CASSSGLLLSPASDTQYF. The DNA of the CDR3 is TGTGCCAGCAGCTCGGGACTACTACTAAGTCCCGCCTCAGATACGCAGTATTTT. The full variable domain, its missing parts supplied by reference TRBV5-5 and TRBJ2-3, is DAGVTQSPTHLIKTRGQQVTLRCSPISGHKSVSWYQQVLGQGPQFIFQYYEKEERGRGNFPDRFSARQFPNYSSELNVNALLLGDSALYLCASSSGLLLSPASDTQYFGPGTRLTVL.

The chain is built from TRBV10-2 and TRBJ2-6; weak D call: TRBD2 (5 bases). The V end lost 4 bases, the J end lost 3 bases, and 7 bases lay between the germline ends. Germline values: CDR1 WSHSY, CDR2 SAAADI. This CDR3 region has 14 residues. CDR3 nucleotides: TGCGCCAGCAGTGGAGGGTTTGGGGCCAACGTCCTGACTTTC. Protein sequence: CASSGGFGANVLTF.

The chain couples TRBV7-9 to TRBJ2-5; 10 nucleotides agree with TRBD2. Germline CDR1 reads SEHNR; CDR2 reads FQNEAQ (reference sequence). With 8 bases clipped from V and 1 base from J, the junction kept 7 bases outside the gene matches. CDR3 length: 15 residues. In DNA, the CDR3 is TGTGCCAGCGGCTCTAGCGGGGGTCCCCAAGAGACCCAGTACTTC. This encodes CASGSSGGPQETQYF.

This chain's CDR3 is CASSSGTPRPYEQYF. DNA of the CDR3: TGTGCCAGCAGTTCCGGGACACCAAGACCCTACGAGCAGTACTTC. This chain joins TRBV6-6 and TRBJ2-7; a possible D gene is TRBD1 (6 bases). Deletions cut 4 bases from V and 2 bases from J, with 15 bases between. Germline CDR1 reads MNHNY; CDR2 reads SVGAGI (reference sequence). The CDR3 length is 15 residues.

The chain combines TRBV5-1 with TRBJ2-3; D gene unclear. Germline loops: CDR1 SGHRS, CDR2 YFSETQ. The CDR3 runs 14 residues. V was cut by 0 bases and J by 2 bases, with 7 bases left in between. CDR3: CASSLALPTDTQYF. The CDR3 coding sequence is TGCGCCAGCAGCTTGGCACTACCCACAGATACGCAGTATTTT.

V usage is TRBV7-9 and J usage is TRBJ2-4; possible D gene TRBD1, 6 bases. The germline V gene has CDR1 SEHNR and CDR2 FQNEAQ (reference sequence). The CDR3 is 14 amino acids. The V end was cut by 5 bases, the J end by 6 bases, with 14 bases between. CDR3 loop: CASSDTEQGNIQYF. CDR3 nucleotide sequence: TGTGCCAGCAGCGACACAGAACAGGGAAACATTCAGTACTTC. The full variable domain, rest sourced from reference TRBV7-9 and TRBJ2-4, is DTGVSQNPRHKITKRGQNVTFRCDPISEHNRLYWYRQTLGQGPEFLTYFQNEAQLEKSRLLSDRFSAERPKGSFSTLEIQRTEQGDSAMYLCASSDTEQGNIQYFGAGTRLSVL.

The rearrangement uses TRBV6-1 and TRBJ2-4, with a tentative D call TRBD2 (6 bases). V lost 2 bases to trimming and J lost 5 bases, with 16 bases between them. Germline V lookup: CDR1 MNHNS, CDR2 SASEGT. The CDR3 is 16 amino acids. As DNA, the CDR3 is TGTGCCAGCAGTGAATCGCGGGGTGTGATGGAAAACATTCAGTACTTC. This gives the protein CASSESRGVMENIQYF.

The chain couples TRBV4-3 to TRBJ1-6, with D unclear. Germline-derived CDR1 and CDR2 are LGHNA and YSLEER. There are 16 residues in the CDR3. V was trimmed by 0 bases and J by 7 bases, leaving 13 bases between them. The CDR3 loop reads CASSQDPNYYNSPLHF. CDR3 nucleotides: TGCGCCAGCAGCCAAGACCCCAATTACTACAATTCACCCCTCCACTTT.

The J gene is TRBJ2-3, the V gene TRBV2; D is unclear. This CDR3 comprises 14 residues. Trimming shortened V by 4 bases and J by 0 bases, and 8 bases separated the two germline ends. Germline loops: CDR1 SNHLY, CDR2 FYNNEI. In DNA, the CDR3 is TGTGCCAGCAGTGGTCCCCATAGCACAGATACGCAGTATTTT. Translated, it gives CASSGPHSTDTQYF.